This entry concerns a single TCR beta chain. The data are from a study of Ad26.COV2.S vaccination and SARS-CoV-2 variants. Turning to the study itself: Once, or twice with 56 days between doses, Ad26.COV2.S was given intramuscularly.

TCRdb keeps only in-frame clones here, not all; method: immunoSEQ multiplex PCR. The sample shows some 480,000 clones, about 83% of them seen only once. Treatment reported: about 20 received Ad26.COV2.S at low or high dose, single or two shots; roughly 5 received placebo; per-sample allocation not given. Sampling was done on day 63 after the first vaccine or placebo injection. Deletions cut 4 bases from V and 3 bases from J, with 10 bases between. Looked up from germline, CDR1 is LGHDT and CDR2 is YNNKEL (reference sequence). The length of the CDR3 is 13 residues. This chain links TRBV3-1 (or the pseudogene TRBV3-2) with TRBJ2-7, with D uncertain. This sequence was found in a person between 18 and 60 years old who received the Ad26.COV2.S COVID-19 vaccine or a placebo. The starting material was peripheral blood, obtained in a trial of Ad26.COV2.S vaccine versus placebo. Here the CDR3 DNA reads TGTGCCAGCAGCCGGGTACAACACTACGAGCAGTACTTC. Protein product: CASSRVQHYEQYF.